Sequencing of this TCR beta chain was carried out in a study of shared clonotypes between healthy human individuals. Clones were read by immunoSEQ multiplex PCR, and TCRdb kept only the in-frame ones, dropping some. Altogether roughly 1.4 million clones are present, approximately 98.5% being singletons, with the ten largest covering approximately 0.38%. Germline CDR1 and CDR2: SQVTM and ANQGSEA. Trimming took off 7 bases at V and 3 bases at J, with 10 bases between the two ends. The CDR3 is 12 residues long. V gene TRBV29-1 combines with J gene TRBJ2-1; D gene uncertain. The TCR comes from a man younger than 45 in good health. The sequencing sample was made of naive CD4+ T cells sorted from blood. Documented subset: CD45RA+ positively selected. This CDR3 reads CSGLNHYNEQFF. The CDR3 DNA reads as TGCAGCGGACTGAACCACTACAATGAGCAGTTCTTC.